What follows are 9 T cell receptor beta chains derived from one specimen sequenced in a study of sequential checkpoint blockade in melanoma. Produced via immunoSEQ multiplex PCR; TCRdb's table is partial and in-frame only. The sample lists around 35,000 clones, 30% to 35% occurring once. Treatment specified: randomized to nivolumab then ipilimumab (arm A) or the reverse (arm B). Sequencing was performed on tumor tissue (inferred from file names), taken from a patient given nivolumab and ipilimumab in sequence. Source of these receptors: a human donor with melanoma.

This clone has more than one count but fewer than ten. The rearrangement uses TRBV6-8 and TRBJ2-2; 9 bases map to TRBD1. This CDR3 comprises 16 residues. The trim removed 10 bases at V and 2 bases at J, leaving 11 bases unmatched. Germline CDR1 and CDR2: MNHGY and SAAAGT. This chain's CDR3 is CAISRDRAKNTGELFF. Written as DNA, the CDR3 is TGTGCCATCTCCCGGGACAGGGCGAAAAACACCGGGGAGCTGTTTTTT.

The chain carries TRBV29-1 and TRBJ2-2, with D possibly TRBD1 on 5 matching bases. This CDR3 contains 15 residues. The ends were cut back, 5 bases at V and 1 base at J, with 14 bases in the middle. Germline values: CDR1 SQVTM, CDR2 ANQGSEA. The CDR3 loop reads CSVRVYGQNTGELFF. Written as DNA, the CDR3 is TGCAGCGTTAGGGTCTACGGACAGAACACCGGGGAGCTGTTTTTT.

CDR3 in DNA: TGTGCCTGGAGTAGACACCCAACTAATGAAAAACTGTTTTTT. It codes for CAWSRHPTNEKLFF. The chain carries TRBV30 and TRBJ1-4; D gene ambiguous. This CDR3 contains 14 residues. V gave up 2 bases and J gave up 0 bases, with 7 bases separating them. Germline V gives CDR1 GTSNPN, CDR2 SVGIG (reference sequence).

This clone was observed at least ten times. The chain recombines TRBV9 with TRBJ1-4; D not certain. CDR1 is SGDLS, CDR2 YYNGEE, per germline. V was shortened by 0 bases and J by 8 bases, with 17 bases between the two germline ends. The CDR3 is 16 residues long. CDR3 sequence: CASSVEEGEGWEKLFF. The DNA for the CDR3 is TGTGCCAGCAGCGTAGAGGAAGGAGAGGGATGGGAAAAACTGTTTTTT.

The rearrangement joins TRBV19 to TRBJ1-2; D gene uncertain. This CDR3 is built from 12 residues. Germline values: CDR1 LNHDA, CDR2 SQIVND (reference sequence). Trimming took off 5 bases at V and 2 bases at J, with 6 bases between the two ends. The CDR3 here is CASSSGNYGYTF. The DNA for the CDR3 is TGTGCCAGTAGTTCCGGGAACTATGGCTACACCTTC. The full variable domain, completed using reference TRBV19 and TRBJ1-2, is DGGITQSPKYLFRKEGQNVTLSCEQNLNHDAMYWYRQDPGQGLRLIYYSQIVNDFQKGDIAEGYSVSREKKESFPLTVTSAQKNPTAFYLCASSSGNYGYTFGSGTRLTVV.

This chain connects TRBV19 to TRBJ2-1, with 10 bases identical to TRBD2. The CDR3 covers 15 residues. Unmatched junction bases numbered 7, after V lost 6 bases and J lost 5 bases. Germline CDR1 reads LNHDA; CDR2 reads SQIVND (reference sequence). The CDR3 loop reads CASSNSGRSDNEQFF. As DNA, the CDR3 is TGTGCCAGTAGCAATAGCGGGAGGTCCGACAATGAGCAGTTCTTC. The variable domain in full, completed from reference TRBV19 and TRBJ2-1, reads DGGITQSPKYLFRKEGQNVTLSCEQNLNHDAMYWYRQDPGQGLRLIYYSQIVNDFQKGDIAEGYSVSREKKESFPLTVTSAQKNPTAFYLCASSNSGRSDNEQFFGPGTRLTVL.

This clone occurred a few times. This chain connects TRBV11-3 to TRBJ1-4; D unresolved. This CDR3 region has 18 residues. V was cut by 3 bases and J by 5 bases, with 22 bases left in between. Looked up from germline, CDR1 is SGHNT and CDR2 is YENEEA. The DNA of the CDR3 is TGTGCCAGCAGCTTGGGTTTCTCTCCCCTATCGGCCAATGAAAAACTGTTTTTT. This encodes CASSLGFSPLSANEKLFF.

V is TRBV19 and J is TRBJ2-3, with 10 bases matching TRBD2. There are 17 residues in the CDR3. Losses at the gene ends were 6 bases for V and 3 bases for J; bases not matched to a gene: 12. Germline CDR1 LNHDA, CDR2 SQIVND (reference sequence). The chain's CDR3 is CASSFIESSGRTDTQYF. In nucleotides, the CDR3 is TGTGCCAGTAGCTTTATAGAAAGTAGCGGGAGGACAGATACGCAGTATTTT.

Only a few counts were recorded for this clone. The V gene is TRBV6-8, the J gene TRBJ2-1; 9 positions agree with TRBD1. Germline values: CDR1 MNHGY, CDR2 SAAAGT. This CDR3 contains 16 residues. V lost 0 bases and J lost 2; bases outside the gene matches: 2. The CDR3 region is CASSYSRQGAYNEQFF. Written as DNA, the CDR3 is TGTGCCAGCAGTTACTCGCGACAGGGGGCCTACAATGAGCAGTTCTTC.